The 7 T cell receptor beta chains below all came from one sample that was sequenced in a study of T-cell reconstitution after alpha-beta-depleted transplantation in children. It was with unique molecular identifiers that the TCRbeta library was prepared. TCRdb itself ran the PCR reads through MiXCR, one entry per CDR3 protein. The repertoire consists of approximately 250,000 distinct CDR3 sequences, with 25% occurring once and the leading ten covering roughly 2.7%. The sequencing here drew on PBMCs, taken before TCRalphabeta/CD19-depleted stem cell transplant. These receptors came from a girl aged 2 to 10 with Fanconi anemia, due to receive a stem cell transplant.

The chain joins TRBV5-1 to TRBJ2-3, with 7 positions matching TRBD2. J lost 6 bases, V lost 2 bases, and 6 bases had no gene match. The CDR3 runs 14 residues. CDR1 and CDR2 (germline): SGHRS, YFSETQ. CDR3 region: CASSLDSGADTQYF. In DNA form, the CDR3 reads TGCGCCAGCAGCTTAGACAGCGGGGCCGATACGCAGTATTTT.

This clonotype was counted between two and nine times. As DNA, the CDR3 is TGTGCCAGCAGTTGGACAGGTCAGCCCCAGCATTTT. Translation gives CASSWTGQPQHF. The V gene is TRBV27, the J gene TRBJ1-5; 7 bases align to TRBD1. The CDR3 totals 12 residues. The germline gives CDR1 MNHEY, CDR2 SMNVEV (reference sequence). Germline trimming cut 4 bases from V and 6 bases from J; bases unmatched to any gene: 0.

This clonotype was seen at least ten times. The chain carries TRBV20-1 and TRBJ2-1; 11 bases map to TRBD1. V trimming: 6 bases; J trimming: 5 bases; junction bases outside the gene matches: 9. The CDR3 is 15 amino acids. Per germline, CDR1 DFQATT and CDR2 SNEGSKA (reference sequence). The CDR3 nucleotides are TGCAGTGCAACCCGGGACAGGGGGAGGGACAATGAGCAGTTCTTC. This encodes CSATRDRGRDNEQFF.

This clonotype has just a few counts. The CDR3 DNA is TGCAGTGCTAGAGACCGACTAGCGGGAGGACCTTACGAGCAGTACTTC. Protein sequence: CSARDRLAGGPYEQYF. The chain uses TRBV20-1 and TRBJ2-7, with 13 bases identical to TRBD2. CDR3 length equals 16 residues. The V gene's germline CDR1 is DFQATT and CDR2 SNEGSKA (reference sequence). V lost 0 bases, J lost 4 bases, and 6 bases stayed unmatched.

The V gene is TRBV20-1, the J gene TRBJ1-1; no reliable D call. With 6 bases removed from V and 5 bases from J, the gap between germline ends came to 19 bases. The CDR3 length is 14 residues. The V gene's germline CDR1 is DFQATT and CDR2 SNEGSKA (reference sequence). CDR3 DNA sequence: TGCAGTGCGATGACTCAATTATTTGCTACTGAAGCTTTCTTT. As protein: CSAMTQLFATEAFF.

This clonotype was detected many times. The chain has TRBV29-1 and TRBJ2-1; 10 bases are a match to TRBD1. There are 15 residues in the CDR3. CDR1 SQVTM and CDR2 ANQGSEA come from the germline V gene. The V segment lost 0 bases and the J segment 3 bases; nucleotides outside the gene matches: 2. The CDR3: CSVEEWDRGYNEQFF. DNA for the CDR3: TGCAGCGTTGAAGAGTGGGACAGGGGCTACAATGAGCAGTTCTTC.

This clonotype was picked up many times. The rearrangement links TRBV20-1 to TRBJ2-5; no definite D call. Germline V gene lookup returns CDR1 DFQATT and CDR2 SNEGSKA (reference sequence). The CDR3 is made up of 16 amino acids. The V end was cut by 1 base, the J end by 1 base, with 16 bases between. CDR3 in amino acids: CSARGPGPLFQETQYF. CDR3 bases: TGCAGTGCTAGAGGACCGGGCCCCCTATTCCAAGAGACCCAGTACTTC.